The T cell receptor (beta chain) described here comes from a study of CD8+ T cells in alopecia areata. Study details: It was oral tofacitinib, at 5 to 10 mg twice daily, that treated patients received. Broader study findings: Lesional scalp exceeded normal scalp in clonality, especially in alopecia totalis/universalis.

Peripheral blood and lesional scalp punch biopsies came from alopecia areata patients. As for this clone: The antigen is unknown.

Reverse transcription of extracted RNA yielded cDNA, which provided the sequencing template. Assay used: immunoSEQ multiplex PCR; TCRdb lists only in-frame clones, some missing. The data hold some 95,000 clones, with around two fifths observed a single time. CDR3 length: 14 residues. The germline V and J ends were trimmed by 2 bases and 2 bases, with 10 bases remaining between them. Germline V CDR1 and CDR2: SGHNT, YENEEA. The rearrangement uses TRBV11-3 and TRBJ2-7; TRBD2 is a possible D gene (5 bases). The TCR originated in a human donor with alopecia areata. The sample taken for sequencing was CD4+ T cells sorted from blood. CDR3 amino acids: CASSLSGKPYEQYF. The CDR3, as DNA: TGTGCCAGCAGCTTATCCGGGAAACCCTACGAGCAGTACTTC.